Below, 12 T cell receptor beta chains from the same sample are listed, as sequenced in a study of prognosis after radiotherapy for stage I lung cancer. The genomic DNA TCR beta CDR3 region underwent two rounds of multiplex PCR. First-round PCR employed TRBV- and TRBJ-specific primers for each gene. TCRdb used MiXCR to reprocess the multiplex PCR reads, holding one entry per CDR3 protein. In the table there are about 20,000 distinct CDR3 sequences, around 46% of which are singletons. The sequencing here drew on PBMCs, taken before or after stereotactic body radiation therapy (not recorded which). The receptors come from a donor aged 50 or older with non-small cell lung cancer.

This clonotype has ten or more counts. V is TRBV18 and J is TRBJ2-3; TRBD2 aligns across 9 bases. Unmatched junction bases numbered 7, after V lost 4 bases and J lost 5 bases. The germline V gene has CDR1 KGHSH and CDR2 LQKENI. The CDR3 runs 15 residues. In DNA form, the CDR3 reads TGTGCCAGCTCACTAAATAGCGGGAGTTTAGATACGCAGTATTTT. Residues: CASSLNSGSLDTQYF. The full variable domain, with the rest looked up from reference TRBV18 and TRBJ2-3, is NAGVMQNPRHLVRRRGQEARLRCSPMKGHSHVYWYRQLPEEGLKFMVYLQKENIIDESGMPKERFSAEFPKEGPSILRIQQVVRGDSAAYFCASSLNSGSLDTQYFGPGTRLTVL.

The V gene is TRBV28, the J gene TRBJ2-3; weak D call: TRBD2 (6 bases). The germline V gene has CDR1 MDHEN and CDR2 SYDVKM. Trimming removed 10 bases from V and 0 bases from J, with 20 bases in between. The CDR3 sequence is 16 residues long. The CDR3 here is CANSLPHSGSTDTQYF. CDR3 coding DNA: TGTGCCAACAGCCTACCGCACAGCGGGAGCACAGATACGCAGTATTTT.

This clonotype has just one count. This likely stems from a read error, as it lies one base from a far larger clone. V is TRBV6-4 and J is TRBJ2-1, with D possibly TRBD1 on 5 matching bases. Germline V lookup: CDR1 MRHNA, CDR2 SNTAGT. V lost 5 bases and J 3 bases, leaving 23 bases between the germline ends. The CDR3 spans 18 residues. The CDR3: CASSTNSYRRNNYNEQFF. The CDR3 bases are TGTGCCAGCAGTACAAACTCTTACAGGAGAAACAACTACAATGAGCAGTTCTTC.

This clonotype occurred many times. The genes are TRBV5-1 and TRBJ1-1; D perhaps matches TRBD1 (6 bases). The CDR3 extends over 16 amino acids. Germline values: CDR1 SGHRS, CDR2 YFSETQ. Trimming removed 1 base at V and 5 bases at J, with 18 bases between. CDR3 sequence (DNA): TGCGCCAGCAGCTTGTCCAGGGGAGGTGCATGGACTGAAGCTTTCTTT. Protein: CASSLSRGGAWTEAFF.

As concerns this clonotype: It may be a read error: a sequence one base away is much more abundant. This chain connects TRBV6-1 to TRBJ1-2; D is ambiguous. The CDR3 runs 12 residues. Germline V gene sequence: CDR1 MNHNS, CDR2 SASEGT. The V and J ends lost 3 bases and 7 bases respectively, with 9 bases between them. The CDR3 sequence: CASSDRSRGYTF. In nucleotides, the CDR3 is TGTGCCAGCAGTGACAGGTCCCGTGGCTACACCTTC.

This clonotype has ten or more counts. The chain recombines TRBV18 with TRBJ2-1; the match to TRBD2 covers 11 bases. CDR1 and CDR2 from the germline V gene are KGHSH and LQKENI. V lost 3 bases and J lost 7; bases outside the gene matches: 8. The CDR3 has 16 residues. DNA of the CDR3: TGTGCCAGCTCACCGACTAGCGGGATCTTGAGGAATGAGCAGTTCTTC. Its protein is CASSPTSGILRNEQFF.

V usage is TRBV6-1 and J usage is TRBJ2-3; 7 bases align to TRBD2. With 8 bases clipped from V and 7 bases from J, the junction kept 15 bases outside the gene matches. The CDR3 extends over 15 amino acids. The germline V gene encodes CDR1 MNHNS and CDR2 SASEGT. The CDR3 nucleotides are TGTGCCAGCGAGGGGCTGGCGGGAGAGAGATATACGCAGTATTTT. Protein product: CASEGLAGERYTQYF.

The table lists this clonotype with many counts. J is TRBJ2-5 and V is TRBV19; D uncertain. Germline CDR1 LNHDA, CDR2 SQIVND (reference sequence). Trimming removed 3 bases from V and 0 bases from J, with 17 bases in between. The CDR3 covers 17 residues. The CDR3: CASSIWEPSLYQETQYF. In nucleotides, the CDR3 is TGTGCCAGTAGTATTTGGGAACCCTCCCTATACCAAGAGACCCAGTACTTC.

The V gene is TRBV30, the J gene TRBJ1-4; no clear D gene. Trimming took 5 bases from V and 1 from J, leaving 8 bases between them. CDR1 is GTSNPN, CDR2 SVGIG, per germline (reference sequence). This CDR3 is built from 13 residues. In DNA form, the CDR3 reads TGTGCCTGGGGAAATCGAACTAATGAAAAACTGTTTTTT. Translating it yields CAWGNRTNEKLFF.

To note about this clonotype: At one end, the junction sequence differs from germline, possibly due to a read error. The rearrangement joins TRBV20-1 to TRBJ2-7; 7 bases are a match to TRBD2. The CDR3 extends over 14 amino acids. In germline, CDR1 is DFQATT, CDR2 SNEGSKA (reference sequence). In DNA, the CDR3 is TGCAGTTCTAGAAAGCGGGATAAAGCCTACGAGCAGTACTTC. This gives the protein CSSRKRDKAYEQYF.

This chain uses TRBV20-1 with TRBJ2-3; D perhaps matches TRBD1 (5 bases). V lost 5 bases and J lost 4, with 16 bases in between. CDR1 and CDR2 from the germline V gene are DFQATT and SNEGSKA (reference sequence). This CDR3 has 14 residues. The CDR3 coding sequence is TGCAGTGCTCCTCTCGCAGGGTTTGCAGATACGCAGTATTTT. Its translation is CSAPLAGFADTQYF.

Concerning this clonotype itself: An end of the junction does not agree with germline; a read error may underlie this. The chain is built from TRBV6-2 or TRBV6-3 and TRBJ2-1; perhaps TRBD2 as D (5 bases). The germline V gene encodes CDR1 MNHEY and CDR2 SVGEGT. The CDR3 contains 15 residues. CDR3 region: CVSSYGPSTRDEQFF. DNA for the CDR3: TGTGTCAGCAGTTACGGCCCTAGCACACGGGATGAGCAGTTCTTC.